This T cell receptor beta chain was documented in a study of cytomegalovirus exposure and HLA in healthy donors. The PCR was carried out with 60 Vbeta primers and 13 Jbeta primers. Assay used: immunoSEQ multiplex PCR; TCRdb lists only in-frame clones, some missing. In the table there are over 70,000 clones, about two thirds of which are singletons. The CDR3 length is 13 residues. The J segment lost 2 bases and the V segment lost 6 bases, leaving 2 bases of the junction unmatched. In germline, CDR1 is LNHDA, CDR2 SQIVND (reference sequence). The source of this sequence is a woman aged 45 to 65 in good health and CMV-seropositive. Sequenced sample: PBMCs. The V gene is TRBV19, the J gene TRBJ2-5; 8 bases are shared with TRBD1. The CDR3 coding sequence is TGTGCCAGTAGAAGGGACAGGCAAGAGACCCAGTACTTC. The encoded protein is CASRRDRQETQYF.